This T cell receptor beta chain originates from a study of blood T cell repertoires in COVID-19. Turning to the study itself: The United States, Italy and Spain provided the acute and convalescent COVID-19 samples. Sources were T cells, B-cell-depleted T cells, or PBMCs; the material itself was cDNA or gDNA.

In the source study's methods: Amplifying reference gene primers gave estimates of nucleated cell counts. Generated by immunoSEQ multiplex PCR, the TCRdb table keeps only in-frame clones and is missing some. The V and J calls and clone size come from that table; D and trimming were worked out from the DNA. This table has a few hundred thousand clones, approximately 86% appearing once. After removal of 2 bases from V and 8 bases from J, the junction contained 19 bases not matched to a gene. The V gene's germline CDR1 is SGHTA and CDR2 FQGNSA. The CDR3 totals 18 residues. V is TRBV7-2 and J is TRBJ1-2; 8 bases map to TRBD1. Sample: peripheral blood. This clonotype was obtained from a woman aged 18-29 years with acute or convalescent COVID-19. CDR3 coding DNA: TGTGCCAGCAGCTTAAGACGGGACAGGCTGGCCGACGCGGAGGGCTACACCTTC. It encodes CASSLRRDRLADAEGYTF.